This TCR beta chain was captured in a study of cytomegalovirus exposure and HLA in healthy donors (dated by TCRdb to 2015 to 2018). About the investigation overall: According to an earlier analysis of 587 of the donors, about 179 million T cells yielded 117 million unique TCR beta sequences and about 280 Gb of sequence data. Roughly 300 gigabases of sequencing data and around 80 million unique TCR sequences made up an early release that covered around 640 HLA-typed donors. Of the 300 to 450 genotyped donors, 65% to 90% were placed in the genetic ancestry cluster associated with self-reported Caucasian donors. The study aimed to test whether signatures of past pathogen exposure could be identified by cataloging public T cell receptors. Using immunosequencing, the study profiled T cell repertoires from fewer than 850 subjects and related those repertoires to cytomegalovirus serostatus. In addition to the first cohort of 650 to 800 subjects, a separate validation cohort of approximately 130 different subjects was used. High-throughput TCR immunosequencing, statistical association of individual TCRs with disease status, and machine learning were combined to predict cytomegalovirus infection status. A later analysis re-analyzed previously published TCR beta repertoires from 666 donors and added high-resolution HLA genotyping to study TCR occurrence patterns. In the later analysis, no new phenotypic data were used to find candidate immune exposures; instead, reliance was placed on TCR beta sequences and their occurrence across donors. An earlier analysis of around 580 of the donors used high-throughput TCR beta sequencing to judge whether each TCR beta V gene segment behaved as functional or pseudogenic. Donor age, sex, ethnicity and CMV serostatus were compiled together with the repertoire data. A later genetic analysis used genome-wide SNP genotypes for about 60% of the roughly 700 donors, treating that subset as a discovery cohort. All discovery cohort repertoires had been generated using a single sequencing platform. HLA typing included class I and class II loci at four-digit resolution. The number of typed donors differed by locus: about 620-630 for A, B, C, DRB1 and DQB1; some 500 for DQA1; around 580 for DPA1; and about 450 for DPB1. Roughly five DR-DQ haplotypes were handled as single units for association and clustering, since linkage in the cohort was strong. Across roughly 420 genotyped donors of the cohort, an average of about 240,000 unique TCR beta nucleotide sequences per donor were sequenced, and 15% to 20% of those sequences were non-productive.

About this clone: Its antigen is unknown. Base qualities are missing; no much larger clone stands one base away.

General study outcomes and caveats: In an earlier analysis of approximately 590 of the donors, most TCR beta V segments appeared in productive rearrangements about 90% or about 30% of the time, broadly matching IMGT annotations. The authors suggested that the approach could potentially be extended to other disease states and immunological phenotypes. The study gave a list of roughly 150 TCR beta chains associated with cytomegalovirus. According to a later analysis, TCR association rates differed among HLA loci, with DRB1 alleles showing the most associated TCRs and HLA-C alleles showing the fewest. Cytomegalovirus status was reported to be diagnosed by the classifier with high specificity and sensitivity in both the original and validation cohorts. A later analysis found that HLA-associated TCR beta chains were more clonally expanded and had lower generation probabilities than equally common non-associated chains. A further reported finding was that TCR beta sequences accurately predicted the HLA-A and HLA-B alleles for most subjects in the first cohort. Because some donors lacked HLA typing at each locus, the association tests relied only on the typed subset. A later genetic analysis associated a missense DCLRE1C variant with V-gene and J-gene trimming of TCR beta chains, and an independent cohort replicated the association. Strong co-occurrence of HLA alleles, especially DR and DQ, made assigning TCR associations to individual alleles difficult. The presence/absence analyses assumed that sequencing depth was roughly uniform across donors, and that assumption may not be true. The cohort was sequenced for TCR beta chains only, and without alpha or paired-chain data the features that could be detected were limited. The earlier analysis of 587 of the donors excluded roughly 17 rarely observed V segments, including chromosome 9 orphons, because counts were too low. For the cohort, immune exposure information was limited to CMV serostatus. According to a later analysis, most CMV-associated TCR beta chains appeared to be HLA-restricted, and the HLA associations seemed to be driven largely by CMV exposure. A later analysis associated 16,951 TCR beta sequences with specific HLA alleles at a false discovery rate of 0.05. Linkage disequilibrium might explain the correlated functional status among segregating V segments, but an unknown experimental factor could not be excluded. A cluster of highly shared sequence variants was judged likely to represent a technical artifact of the sequencing pipeline. Across donors, most TCR sequences were observed very rarely, whereas some public TCRs were present in many individuals. A few of the identified cytomegalovirus-associated TCR beta chains were confirmed in vitro to be specific for cytomegalovirus antigens. According to a later genetic analysis, donors in an Asian-associated ancestry cluster had fewer N-insertions in productive TCRs than the approximately 650-donor mean. A later analysis reported that several top co-occurrence clusters appeared linked to parvovirus B19, influenza, CMV and Epstein-Barr virus.

The cohort consisted of 666 healthy bone marrow donors. All cohort members were sampled while nominally healthy, although unrecorded immune exposures were likely present. The donor was CMV seropositive and was included in the group of 250 to 350 seropositive cohort members. A peripheral blood sample was provided by each donor, and peripheral blood mononuclear cells were used for TCR beta sequencing. The Qiagen DNeasy Blood Extraction Kit was used to extract genomic DNA from the blood cell samples. Library construction relied on the immunoSEQ multiplex PCR assay. For the multiplex PCR, a mixture combining 60 forward primers for TCR Vbeta segments and 13 reverse primers for TCR Jbeta segments was used. The CDR3 region of rearranged TCR beta genes was amplified from genomic DNA with a multiplex PCR assay. The amplified TCR beta libraries were sequenced on the Illumina HiSeq System as 87-base-pair reads. Regarding the original processing steps: A later analysis counted about 80 million unique TCR beta chains across the 650 to 800 repertoires, and 9 million to 14 million of these chains were shared by at least two donors. Raw reads were error-corrected and collapsed into unique sequences with a nearest-neighbor algorithm that merged closely related sequences to remove PCR and sequencing errors. CDR3 sequences were aligned to IMGT reference sequences to assign V, D and J gene segments. For a sequence to be retained, at least a six-nucleotide match to both a V gene segment and a J gene segment was required. A rearrangement counted as productive if the CDR3 had no stop codons and remained in frame with V and J, and every other rearrangement counted as non-productive. CDR3 was defined according to IMGT convention as the region running from the second conserved V-encoded cysteine to the conserved J-encoded phenylalanine. In an earlier analysis of some 550 of the donors, sequences lacking an unambiguous match to a single V gene segment were excluded. In an earlier analysis of approximately 590 of the donors, a V segment was called functional when productive rearrangements were above 56.7%, and segregating when the standard deviation between donors exceeded 5%. A statistical classification framework was developed to diagnose cytomegalovirus status using the catalog of TCR beta chain sequences. In a later analysis, V and J genes were assigned by comparing TCR nucleotide sequences against IMGT/GENE-DB human TR gene sequences. The TCRdist pipeline was used in a later analysis to assign CDR3 sequences and most-parsimonious VDJ recombination scenarios. In a later analysis, each TCR beta chain was defined by its CDR3 amino acid sequence together with its V-gene family, and reads without a unique V-gene family were excluded. As a way to deal with suspected cross-contamination and a sequencing artifact, a later analysis dropped 450 to 600 nucleotide sequences that were highly shared and had low generation probability. For each public chain, a later analysis derived a clonal expansion index from normalized ranks of inferred template counts within each repertoire. Generation probabilities in a later analysis came from a VDJ recombination model fitted to out-of-frame rearrangements, and those results were checked against IGoR. A later analysis scored TCR-TCR, TCR-HLA and TCR-CMV co-occurrence with hypergeometric tests, applying a repertoire-size bias correction to TCR pairs. False discovery rates were estimated in a later analysis by permuting HLA or CMV assignments 20 times. In a later analysis, co-occurring TCRs were grouped with DBSCAN, and TCRdist sequence similarity was added when clustering was performed within HLA-allele-positive subsets. Co-occurrence clustering excluded repertoires with fewer than 30,000 or more than 120,000 public chains, plus five with anomalous nucleotide sharing. Drawn from immuneACCESS, this table holds only the in-frame rearrangements with V and J called that TCRdb kept. Clones are partly lost; checked studies trace under half to an unresolved V gene and leave the rest unexplained. V, J and clone size are those of that table, while D and trimming were read from the DNA. Across this sample there are fewer than 250,000 clones, with roughly 77% seen only once. Approximately 0.4% of the sample rests with the top ten.

This clonotype was sampled from a male donor in good health and CMV-seropositive. Sequencing used PBMCs.

In nucleotides, the sequence is TGTGCCAGCAGTGTTAGGGAGGGCACTGAAGCTTTCTTT. Its translation reads: CASSVREGTEAFF. The sequence links TRBV6-1 to TRBJ1-1; confidence is insufficient to name the D gene. From the cysteine up to the phenylalanine, the CDR3 has a length of 13 residues. The DNA shown is the 39-base CDR3, in frame from base 1. The germline V gene encodes CDR1 MNHNS and CDR2 SASEGT. V is clipped by 4 bases and J by 4 bases, and the sequence between their germline boundaries is 10 bases long.